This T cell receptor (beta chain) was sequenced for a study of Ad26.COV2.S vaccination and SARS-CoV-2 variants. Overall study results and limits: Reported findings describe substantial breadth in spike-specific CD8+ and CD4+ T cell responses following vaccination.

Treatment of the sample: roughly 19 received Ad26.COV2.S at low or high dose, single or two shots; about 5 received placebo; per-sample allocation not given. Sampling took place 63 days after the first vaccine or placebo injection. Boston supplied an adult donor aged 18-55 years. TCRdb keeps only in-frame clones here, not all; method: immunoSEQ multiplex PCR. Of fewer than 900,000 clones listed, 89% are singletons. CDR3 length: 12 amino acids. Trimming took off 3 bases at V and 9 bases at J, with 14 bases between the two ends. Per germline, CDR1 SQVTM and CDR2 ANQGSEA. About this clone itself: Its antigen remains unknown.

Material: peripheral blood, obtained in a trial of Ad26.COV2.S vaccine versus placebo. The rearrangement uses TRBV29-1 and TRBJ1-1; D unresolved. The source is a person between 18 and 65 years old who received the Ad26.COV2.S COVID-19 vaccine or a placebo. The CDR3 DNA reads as TGCAGCGTTGATCGGCAGGCGGACCAAGCTTTCTTT. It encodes CSVDRQADQAFF.